Below are 15 T cell receptor beta chains sequenced from a single sample in a study of blood T cells in healthy people across ages. A second PCR of 7 to 11 cycles used a sample-barcoded 5' primer and a J-beta primer mix. TCRdb re-analysed the 5' RACE reads in MiXCR, keeping a single row per CDR3 protein. The sample shows approximately 800,000 distinct CDR3 sequences, roughly 35% of them seen only once. The sample taken for sequencing was blood. The receptors shown here come from a man in his late teens or twenties in good health.

V and J are TRBV28 and TRBJ2-3, with D perhaps TRBD2 (5 bases). Trimming pared 6 bases from V and 8 bases from J, leaving 15 bases between. The CDR3 is made up of 13 amino acids. The germline V gene encodes CDR1 MDHEN and CDR2 SYDVKM. As DNA, the CDR3 is TGTGCCAGCAGCCTTGAGGCGGCGGGTACGCAGTATTTT. Residues: CASSLEAAGTQYF. Full variable domain (rest looked up from reference TRBV28 and TRBJ2-3): DVKVTQSSRYLVKRTGEKVFLECVQDMDHENMFWYRQDPGLGLRLIYFSYDVKMKEKGDIPEGYSVSREKKERFSLILESASTNQTSMYLCASSLEAAGTQYFGPGTRLTVL.

About this clonotype: An end of the junction differs from the germline gene, which may be a read error. The J gene is TRBJ2-7, the V gene TRBV7-2; D may correspond to TRBD1 or TRBD2 (5 bases each). Per germline, CDR1 SGHTA and CDR2 FQGNSA. The CDR3 length is 14 residues. Here the CDR3 DNA reads TGTGCCAGCAGCCCCCGGGACGGCTCCTACGAGCGGTACTTC. As protein: CASSPRDGSYERYF. Looking up the rest from reference TRBV7-2 and TRBJ2-7 gives the full variable domain: GAGVSQSPSNKVTEKGKDVELRCDPISGHTALYWYRQSLGQGLEFLIYFQGNSAPDKSGLPSDRFSAERTGGSVSTLTIQRTQQEDSAVYLCASSPRDGSYERYFGPGTRLTVT.

DNA of the CDR3: TGCAGCGTTGACCCTGCAGGCGACCCGGGCCAAATGAACACTGAAGCTTTCTTT. This sequence encodes CSVDPAGDPGQMNTEAFF. The rearrangement joins TRBV29-1 to TRBJ1-1, with D uncertain. CDR3 length equals 18 residues. Germline V CDR1 and CDR2: SQVTM, ANQGSEA. The V end lost 3 bases, the J end lost 0 bases, and 23 bases lay between the germline ends.

The chain joins TRBV18 to TRBJ1-2, with a weak D call TRBD1 (6 bases). Trimming removed 1 base at V and 0 bases at J, with 9 bases between. In germline, CDR1 is KGHSH, CDR2 LQKENI. The length of the CDR3 is 15 residues. CDR3: CASSPLGATNYGYTF. Here the CDR3 DNA reads TGTGCCAGCTCACCACTGGGGGCCACTAACTATGGCTACACCTTC.

This clonotype was counted between two and nine times. The chain carries TRBV9 and TRBJ2-3; 9 bases are a match to TRBD2. Germline-derived CDR1 and CDR2 are SGDLS and YYNGEE. This CDR3 region has 15 residues. Unmatched junction bases numbered 3, after V lost 2 bases and J lost 2 bases. The CDR3 sequence: CASSVSGGLTDTQYF. DNA of the CDR3: TGTGCCAGCAGCGTTAGCGGGGGCCTCACAGATACGCAGTATTTT.

Details on this clonotype: The junction departs from germline at one end; a sequencing error may be responsible. The chain has TRBV25-1 and TRBJ1-2, with no clear D. The CDR3 consists of 13 residues. In germline, CDR1 is MGHDK, CDR2 SYGVNS. The CDR3 sequence: CAGSEFLADGYTF. Here the CDR3 DNA reads TGTGCCGGCAGTGAATTCCTCGCTGATGGCTACACCTTC.

In this sample, this clonotype turned up a few times. The rearrangement uses TRBV27 and TRBJ1-5, with 10 bases lining up with TRBD1. The trim removed 9 bases at V and 0 bases at J, leaving 14 bases unmatched. The CDR3 is 18 amino acids. Looked up from germline, CDR1 is MNHEY and CDR2 is SMNVEV (reference sequence). The CDR3 DNA is TGTGCCAGTCCCCCGGGACAGGGGTTTCCCTATAGCAATCAGCCCCAGCATTTT. Amino acid sequence: CASPPGQGFPYSNQPQHF.

About this clonotype: At one end the junction does not follow the germline gene, possibly because of a read error. The gene calls are TRBV4-1 and TRBJ1-4; no firm D call. The CDR3 covers 13 residues. The germline CDR1 and CDR2 sequences are MGHRA and YSYEKL. The DNA for the CDR3 is TGCGCCACCTCAGGCCAAACTAATGAAAAACCGTTTTTT. This encodes CATSGQTNEKPFF.

The chain is built from TRBV6-5 and TRBJ2-5, with 7 bases aligning to TRBD2. Germline V CDR1 and CDR2: MNHEY, SVGAGI. This CDR3 is 11 amino acids long. The J segment lost 13 bases and the V segment lost 6 bases, leaving 8 bases of the junction unmatched. The CDR3 region has the DNA TGTGCCAGCAGGGAAGGGAGGGTTTGGTACTTC. It yields the protein CASREGRVWYF.

Only a few counts were recorded for this clonotype. This sequence joins TRBV20-1 and TRBJ1-2; maybe TRBD1 (6 bases). The germline V gene has CDR1 DFQATT and CDR2 SNEGSKA (reference sequence). The ends were cut back, 0 bases at V and 2 bases at J, with 13 bases in the middle. The CDR3 runs to 15 residues. The CDR3 nucleotides read TGCAGTGCTAGAGATTGGGGGGCAGGGAACTATGGCTACACCTTC. Protein product: CSARDWGAGNYGYTF.

This chain joins TRBV5-1 and TRBJ2-7, with D possibly matching TRBD1 (5 bases). From germline, CDR1 is SGHRS and CDR2 YFSETQ. V was trimmed by 0 bases and J by 3 bases, leaving 10 bases between them. The CDR3 has 14 amino acids. The CDR3 sequence: CASSLEQANYEQYF. The CDR3 DNA reads as TGCGCCAGCAGCTTGGAACAGGCGAACTACGAGCAGTACTTC. The variable domain in full, with the rest retrieved from reference TRBV5-1 and TRBJ2-7, is KAGVTQTPRYLIKTRGQQVTLSCSPISGHRSVSWYQQTPGQGLQFLFEYFSETQRNKGNFPGRFSGRQFSNSRSEMNVSTLELGDSALYLCASSLEQANYEQYFGPGTRLTVT.

This clonotype has only a few counts. V usage is TRBV14 and J usage is TRBJ2-1; 8 nucleotides align to TRBD1. V was pared by 0 bases and J by 5 bases, with 12 bases of the junction left unmatched. The CDR3 has 18 amino acids. Germline CDR1 SGHDN, CDR2 FVKESK. CDR3 DNA: TGTGCCAGCAGCCAAGATATATGGGCCAGGGGGCAAGACAATGAGCAGTTCTTC. It yields the protein CASSQDIWARGQDNEQFF.

This clonotype turned up a few times. The chain employs TRBV20-1 and TRBJ2-1, with 8 bases fitting TRBD2. Germline V gene data show CDR1 as DFQATT and CDR2 as SNEGSKA (reference sequence). This CDR3 has 13 residues. Trimming removed 3 bases from V and 7 bases from J; junction bases left unmatched: 5. The CDR3: CSASPGGRNEQFF. Written as DNA, the CDR3 is TGCAGTGCTAGCCCGGGGGGGAGAAATGAGCAGTTCTTC.

This clonotype has more than one count but fewer than ten. The rearrangement joins TRBV6-5 to TRBJ2-3, with 13 bases fitting TRBD2. There are 15 residues in the CDR3. With 6 bases clipped from V and 5 bases from J, the junction kept 5 bases outside the gene matches. Per germline, CDR1 MNHEY and CDR2 SVGAGI. The CDR3: CASSSGTSGVDTQYF. The CDR3 DNA follows: TGTGCCAGCAGCTCCGGGACTAGCGGGGTAGATACGCAGTATTTT.

The chain joins TRBV7-9 to TRBJ1-4; D is undetermined. Between the trimmed V and J ends, which lost 6 bases and 5 bases, there was a span of 4 bases. The CDR3 length is 11 residues. CDR1 and CDR2 (germline): SEHNR, FQNEAQ (reference sequence). DNA for the CDR3: TGTGCCAGCAGTGCGAATGAAAAACTGTTTTTT. Translated: CASSANEKLFF.